The 9 T cell receptor beta chains below all came from one sample that was sequenced in a study of T cells in localized non-small cell lung cancer. TCRdb's copy holds only in-frame clones and misses some; the assay was immunoSEQ multiplex PCR. This table has some 9,500 clones, less than 95% appearing once. The material was peripheral blood, obtained before any cancer treatment. These receptors originate from a male donor aged 60 or older with stage III squamous cell lung carcinoma.

In regard to this clone: One end of the junction fails to match germline, which may point to a read error. The rearrangement links TRBV9 to TRBJ2-7; 11 nucleotides agree with TRBD2. This CDR3 region has 15 residues. Germline V gives CDR1 SGDLS, CDR2 YYNGEE. The CDR3 sequence: CASSLTSGGFGEKYF. The CDR3 DNA follows: TGTGCCAGCAGCCTCACTAGCGGGGGCTTTGGCGAGAAGTACTTC.

The chain uses TRBV7-2 and TRBJ1-1; tentatively, D is TRBD1 (5 bases). CDR3 size: 15 residues. Germline values: CDR1 SGHTA, CDR2 FQGNSA. V was clipped by 1 base and J by 2 bases, with 11 bases between them. The CDR3 reads CASSLGAGTNTEAFF. Here the CDR3 DNA reads TGTGCCAGCAGCTTAGGGGCAGGGACCAACACTGAAGCTTTCTTT.

The rearrangement joins TRBV6-8 to TRBJ2-3, with 10 bases lining up with TRBD1. The CDR3 extends over 15 amino acids. V lost 5 bases and J lost 2; bases outside the gene matches: 4. The V gene's germline CDR1 is MNHGY and CDR2 SAAAGT. Here the CDR3 reads CASSDGQGDTDTQYF. DNA of the CDR3: TGTGCCAGCAGTGACGGACAGGGGGACACAGATACGCAGTATTTT.

The gene calls are TRBV7-6 and TRBJ1-6; perhaps TRBD1 as D (5 bases). Per germline, CDR1 SGHVS and CDR2 FNYEAQ. V lost 2 bases to trimming and J lost 9 bases, with 11 bases between them. The CDR3 spans 14 residues. The CDR3 protein is CASSLWGESSPLHF. CDR3 DNA sequence: TGTGCCAGCAGCTTATGGGGGGAGAGTTCACCCCTCCACTTT.

This clone was seen once. The chain links TRBV2 to TRBJ2-7, with D hard to call. CDR1 is SNHLY and CDR2 is FYNNEI in the germline V gene. Trimming pared 4 bases from V and 0 bases from J, leaving 7 bases between. CDR3 size: 13 residues. The CDR3 region is CASSASYSYEQYF. CDR3 bases: TGTGCCAGCAGTGCCAGTTACTCCTACGAGCAGTACTTC.

V gene TRBV11-3 combines with J gene TRBJ2-3; TRBD2 agrees at 12 bases. V trimming: 8 bases; J trimming: 6 bases; junction bases outside the gene matches: 3. This CDR3 has 13 residues. The germline CDR1 and CDR2 sequences are SGHNT and YENEEA. The CDR3 spells CASGLAGLDTQYF. As DNA, the CDR3 is TGTGCCAGCGGACTAGCGGGACTGGATACGCAGTATTTT.

This clone has a single count. Sequence at one end of the junction differs from germline and may be a read error. The chain links TRBV19 to TRBJ1-6; TRBD1 might be the D (5 bases). The CDR3 totals 14 residues. Looked up from germline, CDR1 is LNHDA and CDR2 is SQIVND (reference sequence). CDR3 residues: CASGMGQGNSPLHF. The CDR3 DNA sequence: TGTGCCAGTGGTATGGGGCAGGGTAATTCACCCCTCCACTTT.

The genes are TRBV5-1 and TRBJ2-2; D gene unclear. Trimming shortened V by 2 bases and J by 1 base, and 12 bases separated the two germline ends. This CDR3 has 16 residues. Germline V gives CDR1 SGHRS, CDR2 YFSETQ. The CDR3 region is CASSLARTENTGELFF. The CDR3 DNA is TGCGCCAGCAGCTTAGCCAGGACGGAGAACACCGGGGAGCTGTTTTTT.

This chain links TRBV7-2 with TRBJ2-1; 7 bases line up with TRBD2. Unmatched junction bases numbered 4, after V lost 1 base and J lost 10 bases. This CDR3 spans 13 amino acids. Germline V gene sequence: CDR1 SGHTA, CDR2 FQGNSA. The CDR3 sequence: CASSLGAGREQFF. CDR3 bases: TGTGCCAGCAGCTTAGGAGCGGGGAGGGAGCAGTTCTTC.